This TCR beta chain was captured in a study of blood T cells in healthy people across ages. General study points: Age advanced and TCR beta diversity per million T cells fell, roughly linearly.

V was pared by 0 bases and J by 4 bases, with 6 bases between. The CDR3 is 12 amino acids. Germline V CDR1 and CDR2: DFQATT, SNEGSKA (reference sequence). Together with a sample-barcoded 5' primer, a J-beta primer mix was included in a second PCR lasting about 7 to 12 cycles. Using its own MiXCR run on the 5' RACE reads, TCRdb lists one record per CDR3 protein. The table shows fewer than 2,000,000 distinct CDR3 sequences, with approximately 40% occurring only once. There were healthy Caucasian individuals from Russia, aged roughly 6 to 90, serving as donors. Total RNA amounts of at least 6 micrograms were extracted per sample. This clonotype came up many times. The target antigen is unknown.

The source is a human donor in good health. Material for sequencing was blood. V gene TRBV20-1 combines with J gene TRBJ1-2; D is ambiguous. The CDR3 sequence is CSARDNSYGYTF. In DNA form, the CDR3 reads TGCAGTGCTAGAGATAACAGCTATGGCTACACCTTC.